This T cell receptor beta chain was obtained from a study of Ad26.COV2.S vaccination and SARS-CoV-2 variants. General study points: Vaccine recipients had higher spike-specific TCR breadth than placebo recipients. Reportedly, spike-specific CD8+ and CD4+ T cell responses achieved substantial breadth once vaccination had taken place. Recipients of vaccine and of placebo showed similar breadth of their non-spike TCR repertoires. Analyses that measured TCR breadth and depth may have underestimated total T cell responses.

To note about this clone: Its antigen is unknown.

Using immunoSEQ multiplex PCR, the repertoire was profiled, and TCRdb retains in-frame clones only, with some absent. The sample consists of around 140,000 clones, around 86% of them appearing once. This sequence was found in a human donor who had recovered from COVID-19. The specimen was peripheral blood, collected after recovery from COVID-19.

The CDR3 DNA is TGTGCCAGCGGGGGGCAGCACACAAGCACAGATACGCAGTATTTT. Translated: CASGGQHTSTDTQYF. The J gene is TRBJ2-3, the V gene TRBV6-5; TRBD1 or TRBD2 may be the D gene (6 bases each). The length of the CDR3 is 15 residues. Trimming removed 8 bases at V and 0 bases at J, with 15 bases between. The germline V gene has CDR1 MNHEY and CDR2 SVGAGI.